This entry lists 2 T cell receptor beta chains sequenced from one sample in a study of CD8 T cells in Susac syndrome. Reverse transcription of 0.5 to 1 ug RNA used random hexamers. MiXCR, run by TCRdb on the immunoSEQ multiplex PCR reads, gives a single entry per CDR3 protein. The sample has around 150,000 distinct CDR3 sequences, 95% seen once; the top ten hold 0.18%. What was sequenced was CD8+ T cells from PBMCs. The receptors here all came from a human donor with Susac syndrome.

The chain is built from TRBV7-3 and TRBJ2-7, with 8 bases matching TRBD2. The germline V gene encodes CDR1 SGHTA and CDR2 FQGTGA. The V segment lost 2 bases and the J segment 3 bases; nucleotides outside the gene matches: 6. This CDR3 region has 15 residues. The CDR3 DNA reads as TGTGCCAGCAGCTTACGGACTAGCCTTTTCTACGAGCAGTACTTC. It yields the protein CASSLRTSLFYEQYF.

This chain uses TRBV4-1 with TRBJ2-7, with a possible D match to TRBD1 (5 bases). Trimming removed 0 bases at V and 3 bases at J, with 9 bases between. This CDR3 has 14 amino acids. Per the germline V gene, CDR1 is MGHRA and CDR2 is YSYEKL. CDR3 amino acids: CASSQERGFYEQYF. The CDR3 bases are TGCGCCAGCAGCCAAGAAAGGGGATTCTACGAGCAGTACTTC.